This TCR beta chain comes out of a study of tumor-infiltrating lymphocytes in primary liver carcinoma. The wider study: Men and women, 30 to 69 years of age, made up the patients. Study-wide points: Compared with blood, tumor repertoires held significantly more in their top 250 clones. Bulk unsorted material prevented CD4+ and CD8+ repertoire comparison.

Unsorted whole blood yielded blood RNA, and germline DNA was extracted as well. For this clonotype: Its antigen is currently unknown.

Making TCR beta cDNA involved approximately 0.5 ug total RNA and a constant-region primer. What produced the TCR beta libraries was three nested multiplex PCR rounds using slightly modified ARM-PCR. Investigators reported that the first two PCR rounds, at 10 cycles each, used TRBV1-TRBV30 forward primers with a C-beta reverse primer. TCRdb reanalysed the multiplex PCR reads using MiXCR and keeps one entry per CDR3 protein. The data contain fewer than 400,000 distinct CDR3 sequences, less than 75% of them singletons. Trimming shortened V by 4 bases and J by 3 bases, and 9 bases separated the two germline ends. Germline V gene data show CDR1 as SQVTM and CDR2 as ANQGSEA. CDR3 size: 12 residues.

Sample: peripheral blood. This rearrangement joins TRBV29-1 to TRBJ1-1, with D hard to call. The sequence came from a man aged 35-49 years with primary liver carcinoma and hepatitis B virus infection. In nucleotides, the CDR3 is TGCAGCGTTGGAAGGAGGGACACTGAAGCTTTCTTT. This sequence encodes CSVGRRDTEAFF.